The source of this T cell receptor (beta chain) is a study of identical twins (TCRdb year 2016). General notes on the study: To test whether fetal clonotypes persist, this study deep-sequenced TCR alpha and beta repertoires from monozygotic twins, from unrelated adults of various ages, and from cord blood. To rule out contamination, the twin experiments were replicated at different times with different library preparation protocols.

Study-wide findings and limitations: Because the same donors could not be followed over many years, conclusions were based on cross-sectional statistical analysis. A weaker excess of twin sharing was found in beta out-of-frame sequences because the signal-to-noise ratio was lowered by fewer shared sequences. Invariant T cells such as MAIT and iNKT could partly confound zero-insertion analyses, though diverse VJ usage argued against this for most clonotypes. In monozygotic twins, out-of-frame TCR alpha sharing was systematically underestimated by recombination models, although the models agreed with sharing between unrelated individuals. Compared with coincidental sharing between unrelated individuals, an excess of low generation-probability sequences was observed among out-of-frame TCR alpha sequences shared between twins. Abundant cord blood beta clonotypes carried fewer insertions; young adult naive repertoires showed a weaker similar trend, while memory repertoires showed none.

With respect to this clonotype: No antigen is known for it. Base qualities are not provided; no much larger clone lies one nucleotide away.

The germline V gene (reference sequence) sets CDR1 to DFQATT and CDR2 to SNEGSKA. Here V drops 5 bases and J drops 5 bases, and the junction holds 8 bases not matched to any gene. The CDR3 sequence holds 13 residues, the cysteine and phenylalanine included. Of the read, only the CDR3 DNA is kept; its 39 bases are in frame from base 1. Only healthy Caucasian donors were included. Three pairs of female monozygotic twins, all aged roughly 18 to 29 years, were included in the twin cohort. Peripheral blood mononuclear cells were the source from which RNA for the TCR libraries was isolated. Library construction relied on 5' RACE. This sample was sequenced with an Illumina HiSeq 2000. A universal primer binding site was introduced by template switching, and a unique molecular identifier was present in the final cDNA, enabling accurate counting of TCR cDNA molecules. Specific primers in the conserved constant-segment region were used to synthesize first-strand cDNA for TCR alpha and beta chains. To control for contamination, every cDNA library carried two barcodes: a SMART-Mk sample barcode plus Illumina barcodes. Two successive PCR steps introduced TruSeq adapter sequences along with Illumina sample barcodes. TCR alpha and beta cDNA libraries were sequenced on the Illumina HiSeq platform with custom primers. Per the source publication's procedure: MiGEC was used to process raw reads and extract unique molecular identifiers, and MiXCR was used to find CDR3 positions. Recombination models were inferred per individual with the repgenHMM and IGoR tools using an EM algorithm. Shared clonotype analysis was performed with the tcR package in R, normalizing sharing by the product of cloneset sizes. Out-of-frame nonproductive sequences were analyzed to study raw recombination free of thymic and clonal selection effects. The public reads were reprocessed in TCRdb via fastp at Q25 and MiXCR, keeping in-frame beta chains. Rows with one shared CDR3 protein collapse into an entry with the most common genes and DNA. The V and J calls reflect TCRdb's pipeline rather than the authors' work. The sample table contains approximately 890,000 distinct CDR3 sequences; only one count was recorded for 10% to 15% of them. The ten largest account for about 1.5% of the sample.

The data also belong to a second study, concerning yellow fever vaccine responses in identical twins. The second paper further reports: According to the authors, in identical twins the way T cells responded to vaccination appeared partly convergent and partly personalized. The study precisely tracked vaccine-responding T cell clones in identical twins.

The chain is made from TRBV20-1 and TRBJ1-2, and 7 junction bases match TRBD1. This clonotype originated in a woman aged 18-29 years in good health. Specimen: PBMCs. CDR3 reads: CSADITGEYGYTF. The sequence in DNA is TGCAGTGCTGATATTACAGGGGAGTATGGCTACACCTTC.